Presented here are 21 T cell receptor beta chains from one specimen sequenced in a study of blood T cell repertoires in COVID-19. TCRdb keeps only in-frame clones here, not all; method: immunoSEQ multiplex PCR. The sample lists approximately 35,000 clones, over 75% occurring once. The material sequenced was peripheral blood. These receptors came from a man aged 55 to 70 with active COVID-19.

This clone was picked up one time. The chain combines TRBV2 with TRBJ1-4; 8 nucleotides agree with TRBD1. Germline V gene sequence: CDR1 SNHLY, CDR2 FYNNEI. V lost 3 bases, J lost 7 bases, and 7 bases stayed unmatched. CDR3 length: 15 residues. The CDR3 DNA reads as TGTGCCAGCAGTGAGACAGGGGCGGCGCTTGAAAAACTGTTTTTT. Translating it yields CASSETGAALEKLFF.

For the CDR3, the DNA is TGTGCCAGCAGCTTAGAACGGGCCTACAATGAGCAGTTCTTC. This sequence encodes CASSLERAYNEQFF. The rearrangement links TRBV11-2 to TRBJ2-1; D is ambiguous. V was clipped by 0 bases and J by 2 bases, with 5 bases between them. Looked up from germline, CDR1 is SGHAT and CDR2 is FQNNGV. CDR3 length: 14 residues.

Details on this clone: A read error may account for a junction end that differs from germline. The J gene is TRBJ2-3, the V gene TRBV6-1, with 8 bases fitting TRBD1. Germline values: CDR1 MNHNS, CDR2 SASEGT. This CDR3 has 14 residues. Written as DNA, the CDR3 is TGTGCCAGCAGCGAAGTGGACAGGGTTCATACGCAGTATTTT. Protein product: CASSEVDRVHTQYF.

CDR3 in DNA: TGTGCCAGCAGCCCGACAGGAGGATCCGCCTACGAGCAGTACTTC. Residues: CASSPTGGSAYEQYF. The rearrangement joins TRBV7-3 to TRBJ2-7; TRBD1 is a possible D gene (6 bases). V was clipped by 5 bases and J by 2 bases, with 16 bases between them. This CDR3 has 15 amino acids. CDR1 SGHTA and CDR2 FQGTGA come from the germline V gene.

The CDR3: CASSPRGTSGGYNEQFF. The CDR3 bases are TGCGCCAGCAGCCCCCGGGGGACTAGCGGGGGATACAATGAGCAGTTCTTC. The chain is built from TRBV5-1 and TRBJ2-1, with 14 bases aligning to TRBD2. The V gene end was trimmed by 4 bases and the J gene end by 4 bases; junction bases not matched to a gene: 7. CDR1 is SGHRS and CDR2 is YFSETQ in the germline V gene. CDR3 size: 17 residues.

The CDR3 region has the DNA TGTGCCAGCAGTTCCCCGGGGCTAGCGGGAGTCTCAAAGCAGTTCTTC. This encodes CASSSPGLAGVSKQFF. This chain uses TRBV28 with TRBJ2-1, with 10 nucleotides matching TRBD2. The CDR3 runs to 16 residues. V shed 4 bases and J 11 bases; nucleotides not matched to a gene: 14. The germline V gene encodes CDR1 MDHEN and CDR2 SYDVKM. The full variable domain, completed using reference TRBV28 and TRBJ2-1, is DVKVTQSSRYLVKRTGEKVFLECVQDMDHENMFWYRQDPGLGLRLIYFSYDVKMKEKGDIPEGYSVSREKKERFSLILESASTNQTSMYLCASSSPGLAGVSKQFFGPGTRLTVL.

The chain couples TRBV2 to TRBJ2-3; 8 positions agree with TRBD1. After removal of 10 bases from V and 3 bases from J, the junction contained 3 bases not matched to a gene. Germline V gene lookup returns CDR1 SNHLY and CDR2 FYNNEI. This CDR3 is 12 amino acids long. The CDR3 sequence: CAIGQGTDTQYF. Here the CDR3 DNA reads TGTGCCATTGGACAGGGAACAGATACGCAGTATTTT. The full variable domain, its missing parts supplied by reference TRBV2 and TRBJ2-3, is EPEVTQTPSHQVTQMGQEVILRCVPISNHLYFYWYRQILGQKVEFLVSFYNNEISEKSEIFDDQFSVERPDGSNFTLKIRSTKLEDSAMYFCAIGQGTDTQYFGPGTRLTVL.

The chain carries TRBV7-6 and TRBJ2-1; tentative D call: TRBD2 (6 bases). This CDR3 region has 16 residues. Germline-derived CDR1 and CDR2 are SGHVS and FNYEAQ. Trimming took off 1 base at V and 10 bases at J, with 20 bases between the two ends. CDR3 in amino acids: CASSLGGGTGFGEQFF. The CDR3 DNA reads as TGTGCCAGCAGCTTAGGGGGCGGGACCGGGTTTGGGGAGCAGTTCTTC.

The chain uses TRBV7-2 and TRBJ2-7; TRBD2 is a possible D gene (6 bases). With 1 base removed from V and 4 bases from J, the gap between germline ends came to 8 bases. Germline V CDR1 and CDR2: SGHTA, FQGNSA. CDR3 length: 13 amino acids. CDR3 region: CASSLGGEYEQYF. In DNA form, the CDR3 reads TGTGCCAGCAGCTTAGGCGGGGAGTACGAGCAGTACTTC. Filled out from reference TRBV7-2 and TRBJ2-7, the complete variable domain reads GAGVSQSPSNKVTEKGKDVELRCDPISGHTALYWYRQSLGQGLEFLIYFQGNSAPDKSGLPSDRFSAERTGGSVSTLTIQRTQQEDSAVYLCASSLGGEYEQYFGPGTRLTVT.

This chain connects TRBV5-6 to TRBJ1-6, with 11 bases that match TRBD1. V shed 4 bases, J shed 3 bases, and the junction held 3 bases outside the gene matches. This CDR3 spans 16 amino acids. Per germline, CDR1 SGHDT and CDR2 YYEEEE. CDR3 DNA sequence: TGTGCCAGCAGCCAAGGGACAGGGGGCTATAATTCACCCCTCCACTTT. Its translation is CASSQGTGGYNSPLHF.

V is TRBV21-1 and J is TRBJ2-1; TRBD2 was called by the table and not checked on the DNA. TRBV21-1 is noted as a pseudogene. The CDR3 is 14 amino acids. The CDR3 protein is CASIYGGSYNEQFF. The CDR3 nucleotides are TGTGCCAGCATCTACGGGGGATCCTACAATGAGCAGTTCTTC.

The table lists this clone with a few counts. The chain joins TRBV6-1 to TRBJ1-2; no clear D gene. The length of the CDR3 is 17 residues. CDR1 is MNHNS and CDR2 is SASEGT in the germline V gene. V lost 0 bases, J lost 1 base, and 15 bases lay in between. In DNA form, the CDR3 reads TGTGCCAGCAGTGAAGCGCTTCTACAGCAATTTAACTATGGCTACACCTTC. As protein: CASSEALLQQFNYGYTF.

CDR3 residues: CASSLGLAGAAGELFF. CDR3 bases: TGTGCCAGCAGCCTTGGACTAGCGGGGGCCGCCGGGGAGCTGTTTTTT. The genes are TRBV5-4 and TRBJ2-2, with 13 bases matching TRBD2. The CDR3 has 16 amino acids. Losses at the gene ends were 4 bases for V and 6 bases for J; bases not matched to a gene: 6. The germline V gene has CDR1 SGHNT and CDR2 YYREEE (reference sequence).

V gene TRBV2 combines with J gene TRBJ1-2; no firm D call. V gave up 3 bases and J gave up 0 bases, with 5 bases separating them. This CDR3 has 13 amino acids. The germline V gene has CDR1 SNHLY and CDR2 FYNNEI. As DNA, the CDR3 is TGTGCCAGCAGTGATACAGCTAACTATGGCTACACCTTC. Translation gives CASSDTANYGYTF.

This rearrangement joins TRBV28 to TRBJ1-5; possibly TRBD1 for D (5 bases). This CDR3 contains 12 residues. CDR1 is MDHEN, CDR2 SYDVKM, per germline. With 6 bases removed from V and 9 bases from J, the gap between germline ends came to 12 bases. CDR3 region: CASSLGARPQHF. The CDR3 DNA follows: TGTGCCAGCAGCCTAGGGGCGCGGCCCCAGCATTTT.

CDR3 protein: CASSIYLLAGGPDEQFF. CDR3 bases: TGTGCCAGTAGTATCTATTTGCTAGCGGGAGGGCCTGATGAGCAGTTCTTC. The V call is TRBV19, the J call TRBJ2-1; 12 positions agree with TRBD2. The CDR3 has 17 residues. J gave up 8 bases and V 3 bases, and 11 bases lay outside the gene matches. Germline V gene sequence: CDR1 LNHDA, CDR2 SQIVND (reference sequence).

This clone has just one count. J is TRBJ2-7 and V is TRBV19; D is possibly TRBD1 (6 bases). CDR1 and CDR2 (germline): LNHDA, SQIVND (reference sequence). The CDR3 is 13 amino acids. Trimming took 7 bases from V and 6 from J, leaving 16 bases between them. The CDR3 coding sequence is TGTGCCAGTATGAGATCTGGGGGCGCCGAGCAGTACTTC. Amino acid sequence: CASMRSGGAEQYF.

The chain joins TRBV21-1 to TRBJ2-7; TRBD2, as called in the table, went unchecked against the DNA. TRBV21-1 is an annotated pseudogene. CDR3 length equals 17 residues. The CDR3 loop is CASSKVIAGTSSYEQYF. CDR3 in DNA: TGTGCCAGCAGCAAAGTGATAGCCGGGACTAGCTCCTACGAGCAGTACTTC.

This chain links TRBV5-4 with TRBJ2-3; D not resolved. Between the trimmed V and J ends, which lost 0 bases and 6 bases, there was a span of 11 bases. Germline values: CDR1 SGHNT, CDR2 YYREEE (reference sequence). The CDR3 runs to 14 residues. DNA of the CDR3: TGTGCCAGCAGCTTGGCCTCAGAATCTGATACGCAGTATTTT. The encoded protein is CASSLASESDTQYF.

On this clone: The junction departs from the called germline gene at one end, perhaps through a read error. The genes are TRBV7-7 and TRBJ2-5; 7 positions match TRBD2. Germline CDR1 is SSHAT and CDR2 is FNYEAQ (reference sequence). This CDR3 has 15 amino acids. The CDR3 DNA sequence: TGTGCTAGCAGCTTGGGCGGGAGCCTTTGGGAGACCCAGTACTTC. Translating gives CASSLGGSLWETQYF. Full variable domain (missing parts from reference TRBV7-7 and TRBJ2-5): GAGVSQSPRYKVTKRGQDVTLRCDPISSHATLYWYQQALGQGPEFLTYFNYEAQPDKSGLPSDRFSAERPEGSISTLTIQRTEQRDSAMYRCASSLGGSLWETQYFGPGTRLLVL.

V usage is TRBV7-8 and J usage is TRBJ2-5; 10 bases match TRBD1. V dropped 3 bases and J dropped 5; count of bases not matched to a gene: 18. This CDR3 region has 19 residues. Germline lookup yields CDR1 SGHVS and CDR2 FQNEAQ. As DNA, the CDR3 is TGTGCCAGCAGCTTGATCGGACAGGGGGGTCGGGGAAACAAGGAGACCCAGTACTTC. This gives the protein CASSLIGQGGRGNKETQYF. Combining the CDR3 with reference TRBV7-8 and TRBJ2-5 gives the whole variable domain GAGVSQSPRYKVAKRGQDVALRCDPISGHVSLFWYQQALGQGPEFLTYFQNEAQLDKSGLPSDRFFAERPEGSVSTLKIQRTQQEDSAVYLCASSLIGQGGRGNKETQYFGPGTRLLVL.